This T cell receptor beta chain emerged from a study of Graves' ophthalmopathy and Graves' hyperthyroidism. Whole-study results and caveats: Using 13 signatures, a model distinguished ophthalmopathy from stable hyperthyroidism, reaching about 87% sensitivity and approximately 82% specificity.

Ophthalmopathy was moderately-to-severely active, CAS at least 3, NOSPECS at least 4, lasting under 3 months. The starting material, roughly 9.7 ml of fresh peripheral blood, provided the PBMCs. Amplification from RNA transcripts yielded the TCR beta CDR3 regions. HTBI primers were used in a first-round RT-PCR, which preceded a second-round multiplex PCR. One entry per CDR3 protein, called by TCRdb with MiXCR from the multiplex PCR reads. The sample lists 340,000 or so distinct CDR3 sequences; about 17% were seen once. The sample holds many counts of this clonotype. Its target is unknown. CDR3 length: 15 amino acids. V lost 0 bases and J lost 8, with 16 bases in between. Germline-derived CDR1 and CDR2 are SGHTA and FQGNSA.

This TCR was recovered from an adult man with Graves' ophthalmopathy. The specimen was peripheral blood. The rearrangement uses TRBV7-2 and TRBJ1-1, with a tentative D call TRBD1 (6 bases). Written as DNA, the CDR3 is TGTGCCAGCAGCTTAGCGACCGGGACACTAAGCGAAGCTTTCTTT. Its translation: CASSLATGTLSEAFF.